Listed here are 22 T cell receptor beta chains from one sample, sequenced in a study of vaccination effects on CD4 cells after COVID-19. Data came from immunoSEQ multiplex PCR; TCRdb stores just in-frame clones and leaves some out. The table includes roughly 68,000 clones, about 69% detected once. The antigens these receptors bind are not known. Isolation of CD4+ T cells took place after approximately ten days of culture. The sample consisted of CD4+ T cells from PBMCs cultured without peptide, taken before COVID-19 vaccination. All receptors come from a human donor who had a prior SARS-CoV-2 infection.

The chain combines TRBV5-1 with TRBJ2-7; 8 nucleotides line up with TRBD1. The CDR3 has 15 residues. CDR1 is SGHRS, CDR2 YFSETQ, per germline. V dropped 0 bases and J dropped 6; count of bases not matched to a gene: 8. The CDR3 spells CASSLVPGGLAEQYF. The CDR3 region has the DNA TGCGCCAGCAGCTTGGTGCCAGGGGGCCTCGCCGAGCAGTACTTC. Based on the CDR3 plus reference TRBV5-1 and TRBJ2-7, the full variable domain is KAGVTQTPRYLIKTRGQQVTLSCSPISGHRSVSWYQQTPGQGLQFLFEYFSETQRNKGNFPGRFSGRQFSNSRSEMNVSTLELGDSALYLCASSLVPGGLAEQYFGPGTRLTVT.

The chain uses TRBV7-3 and TRBJ2-1; 10 nucleotides line up with TRBD2. The CDR3 runs 15 residues. Trimming removed 3 bases from V and 4 bases from J; junction bases left unmatched: 3. Germline lookup yields CDR1 SGHTA and CDR2 FQGTGA. The CDR3 sequence: CASSLEAGGYNEQFF. The CDR3 bases are TGTGCCAGCAGCTTGGAAGCGGGGGGGTACAATGAGCAGTTCTTC.

The chain combines TRBV4-1 with TRBJ1-1, with TRBD1 matching over 7 bases. V dropped 4 bases and J dropped 1; count of bases not matched to a gene: 3. Looked up from germline, CDR1 is MGHRA and CDR2 is YSYEKL. The CDR3 contains 14 residues. The chain's CDR3 is CASSRRTGNTEAFF. CDR3 DNA: TGCGCCAGCAGCCGCCGGACAGGGAACACTGAAGCTTTCTTT.

The chain combines TRBV2 with TRBJ2-5, with a weak D call TRBD1 (5 bases). CDR1 and CDR2 from the germline V gene are SNHLY and FYNNEI. Trimming removed 4 bases from V and 5 bases from J, with 11 bases in between. The CDR3 runs to 13 residues. This CDR3 reads CASSGQGSETQYF. DNA of the CDR3: TGTGCCAGCAGTGGGCAGGGTAGTGAGACCCAGTACTTC.

Comments on this clone: Germline is not matched at one junction end, which may reflect a read error. The chain employs TRBV5-4 and TRBJ2-3; TRBD2 matches at 16 bases. The CDR3 runs to 18 residues. Germline loops: CDR1 SGHNT, CDR2 YYREEE (reference sequence). In nucleotides, the CDR3 is TGCAGCACAACAAAAGGGACTAGCGGGAGGGCCGGTACAGATACGCAGTATTTT. Amino acid sequence: CSTTKGTSGRAGTDTQYF.

The chain combines TRBV5-4 with TRBJ1-2; the match to TRBD1 covers 9 bases. The CDR3 has 15 amino acids. The germline gives CDR1 SGHNT, CDR2 YYREEE (reference sequence). V lost 4 bases, J lost 7 bases, and 11 bases stayed unmatched. CDR3 sequence (DNA): TGTGCCAGCAGCGGTCCGGGACAGGGCGTCGGTGGCTACACCTTC. Translation: CASSGPGQGVGGYTF.

CDR3 nucleotides: TGTGCCAGCAGCACCCATGGGGGTGACGAGCAGTACTTC. Translating it yields CASSTHGGDEQYF. The chain joins TRBV7-2 to TRBJ2-7, with D perhaps matching TRBD1 or TRBD2 (5 bases each). CDR1 is SGHTA, CDR2 FQGNSA, per germline. With 5 bases removed from V and 5 bases from J, the gap between germline ends came to 13 bases. This CDR3 has 13 residues. Full variable domain (remainder filled in from reference TRBV7-2 and TRBJ2-7): GAGVSQSPSNKVTEKGKDVELRCDPISGHTALYWYRQSLGQGLEFLIYFQGNSAPDKSGLPSDRFSAERTGGSVSTLTIQRTQQEDSAVYLCASSTHGGDEQYFGPGTRLTVT.

The V call is TRBV7-2, the J call TRBJ2-7; 11 nucleotides agree with TRBD2. CDR1 and CDR2 from the germline V gene are SGHTA and FQGNSA. The CDR3 is made up of 15 amino acids. Trimming at V came to 7 bases and at J to 3 bases, leaving 8 bases not matched to a gene. The CDR3 protein is CASTPTSGGFYEQYF. The CDR3 DNA is TGTGCCAGCACTCCCACTAGCGGGGGTTTCTACGAGCAGTACTTC.

The chain carries TRBV10-3 and TRBJ2-7; 7 bases agree with TRBD2. Losses at the gene ends were 11 bases for V and 2 bases for J; bases not matched to a gene: 6. The CDR3 consists of 12 residues. Germline V gives CDR1 ENHRY, CDR2 SYGVKD. This CDR3 is CASGAGTYEQYF. CDR3 sequence (DNA): TGTGCCTCCGGAGCGGGAACCTACGAGCAGTACTTC.

This clone was detected only a few times. The genes are TRBV5-1 and TRBJ2-3, with 7 nucleotides matching TRBD2. J lost 3 bases, V lost 0 bases, and 4 bases had no gene match. The CDR3 spans 15 residues. In germline, CDR1 is SGHRS, CDR2 YFSETQ. The CDR3 nucleotides read TGCGCCAGCAGCTTGGGACTAGCCGAGACAGATACGCAGTATTTT. Amino acids: CASSLGLAETDTQYF. Combining the CDR3 with reference TRBV5-1 and TRBJ2-3 gives the whole variable domain KAGVTQTPRYLIKTRGQQVTLSCSPISGHRSVSWYQQTPGQGLQFLFEYFSETQRNKGNFPGRFSGRQFSNSRSEMNVSTLELGDSALYLCASSLGLAETDTQYFGPGTRLTVL.

The rearrangement joins TRBV5-1 to TRBJ1-2; 7 bases map to TRBD1. Germline V lookup: CDR1 SGHRS, CDR2 YFSETQ. The CDR3 consists of 18 residues. The V and J ends lost 4 bases and 4 bases, in that order; junction bases with no gene match: 19. CDR3 DNA: TGCGCCAGCAGCGGAAAGACAGGGCAGCGGCAGACAGCCTATGGCTACACCTTC. Translating gives CASSGKTGQRQTAYGYTF.

This clone has only a few counts. This sequence joins TRBV13 and TRBJ2-1; 14 bases are shared with TRBD2. This CDR3 has 18 residues. Trimming at V came to 4 bases and at J to 4 bases, leaving 9 bases not matched to a gene. Looked up from germline, CDR1 is PRHDT and CDR2 is FYEKMQ (reference sequence). The CDR3 protein is CASSSPRTSGRFYNEQFF. The CDR3 DNA follows: TGTGCCAGCAGCTCTCCCCGGACTAGCGGGAGGTTTTACAATGAGCAGTTCTTC.

This clone was seen only a few times. J is TRBJ1-2 and V is TRBV5-6, with unresolved D. Germline-derived CDR1 and CDR2 are SGHDT and YYEEEE. This CDR3 is 12 amino acids long. V lost 4 bases and J 2 bases, leaving 6 bases between the germline ends. CDR3 sequence reads: CASSMSNYGYTF. The CDR3 DNA reads TGTGCCAGCAGCATGTCCAACTATGGCTACACCTTC.

V and J are TRBV18 and TRBJ2-3; D may be TRBD2 (6 bases). The V and J ends lost 1 base and 0 bases respectively, with 8 bases between them. Germline values: CDR1 KGHSH, CDR2 LQKENI. The CDR3 spans 15 residues. Here the CDR3 reads CASSPRRDSTDTQYF. CDR3 nucleotide sequence: TGTGCCAGCTCACCACGGCGGGATAGCACAGATACGCAGTATTTT.

In this sample, this clone turned up a few times. The chain has TRBV6-2 or TRBV6-3 and TRBJ1-2; a weak D match, TRBD1 (5 bases). The CDR3 spans 15 residues. Germline assignment: CDR1 MNHEY and CDR2 SVGEGT. V lost 2 bases and J lost 2, with 12 bases in between. Written as DNA, the CDR3 is TGTGCCAGCAGTTACGGGGCCAGGTCCAACTATGGCTACACCTTC. This gives the protein CASSYGARSNYGYTF.

This chain connects TRBV30 to TRBJ2-4; unclear D gene. This CDR3 has 12 residues. The V and J ends lost 0 bases and 10 bases respectively, with 10 bases between them. Germline V CDR1 and CDR2: GTSNPN, SVGIG (reference sequence). Here the CDR3 DNA reads TGTGCCTGGAGTGTATCCCTCGAGATTCAGTACTTC. Translated, it gives CAWSVSLEIQYF.

The gene calls are TRBV6-5 and TRBJ2-1, with a possible D match to TRBD2 (6 bases). CDR1 and CDR2 from the germline V gene are MNHEY and SVGAGI. This CDR3 comprises 13 residues. Trimming pared 6 bases from V and 10 bases from J, leaving 16 bases between. CDR3 sequence (DNA): TGTGCCAGCAGAACTAGCCGGGTAGGGGAGCAGTTCTTC. It yields the protein CASRTSRVGEQFF.

This clone was found once. This sequence joins TRBV7-3 and TRBJ2-1; 11 bases are a match to TRBD2. After removal of 4 bases from V and 14 bases from J, the junction contained 10 bases not matched to a gene. This CDR3 region has 14 residues. CDR1 and CDR2 (germline): SGHTA, FQGTGA. Written as DNA, the CDR3 is TGTGCCAGCAGCTCCATCTTAGCGGGAGGGCCTAAGTTCTTC. Translated, it gives CASSSILAGGPKFF.

The genes are TRBV3-1 (or the pseudogene TRBV3-2) and TRBJ2-5; TRBD2 is a possible D gene (5 bases). Germline lookup yields CDR1 LGHDT and CDR2 YNNKEL (reference sequence). V lost 2 bases and J 2 bases, leaving 9 bases between the germline ends. The CDR3 is 14 amino acids. CDR3 sequence: CASSQRAVQETQYF. DNA of the CDR3: TGTGCCAGCAGCCAAAGAGCGGTTCAAGAGACCCAGTACTTC.

The chain uses TRBV2 and TRBJ1-2, with D possibly being TRBD1 (5 bases). The CDR3 runs 18 residues. Trimming cost V 6 bases and J 1 base, with 24 bases left between them. Germline V gives CDR1 SNHLY, CDR2 FYNNEI. CDR3 in amino acids: CASSLSRQGYENNYGYTF. In DNA form, the CDR3 reads TGTGCCAGCAGCCTTAGTAGGCAGGGATATGAAAATAACTATGGCTACACCTTC.

The chain links TRBV7-3 to TRBJ1-2; a possible D gene is TRBD1 (5 bases). The CDR3 loop spans 14 amino acids. CDR1 is SGHTA and CDR2 is FQGTGA in the germline V gene. Trimming shortened V by 2 bases and J by 6 bases, and 13 bases separated the two germline ends. CDR3: CASSLSPGPDGYTF. The CDR3 coding sequence is TGTGCCAGCAGCTTATCTCCAGGGCCCGATGGCTACACCTTC.

The chain couples TRBV4-1 to TRBJ2-1; 8 positions match TRBD2. J was trimmed by 0 bases and V by 8 bases; bases with no gene match: 6. The germline V gene has CDR1 MGHRA and CDR2 YSYEKL. The CDR3 contains 15 residues. The CDR3 DNA reads TGCGCCAGCGGTCGTACTAGCGGCTCCTACAATGAGCAGTTCTTC. Translation gives CASGRTSGSYNEQFF.